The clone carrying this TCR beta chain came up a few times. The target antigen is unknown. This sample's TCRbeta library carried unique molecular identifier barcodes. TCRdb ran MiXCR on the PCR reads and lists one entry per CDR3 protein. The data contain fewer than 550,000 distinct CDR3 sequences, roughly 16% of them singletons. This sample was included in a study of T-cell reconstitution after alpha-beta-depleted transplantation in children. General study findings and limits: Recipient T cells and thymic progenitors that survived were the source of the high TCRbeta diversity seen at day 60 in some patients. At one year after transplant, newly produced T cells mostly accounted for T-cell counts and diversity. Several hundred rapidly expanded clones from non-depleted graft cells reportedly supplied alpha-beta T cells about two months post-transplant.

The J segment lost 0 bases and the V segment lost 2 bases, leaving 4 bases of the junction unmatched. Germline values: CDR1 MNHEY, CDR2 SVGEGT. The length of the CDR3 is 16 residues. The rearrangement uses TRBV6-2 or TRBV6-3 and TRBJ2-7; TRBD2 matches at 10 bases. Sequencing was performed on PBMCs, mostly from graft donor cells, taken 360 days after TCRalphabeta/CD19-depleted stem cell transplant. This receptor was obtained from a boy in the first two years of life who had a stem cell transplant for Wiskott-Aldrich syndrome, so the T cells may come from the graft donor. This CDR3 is CASSYVSGGPSYEQYF. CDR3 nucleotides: TGTGCCAGCAGTTACGTTAGCGGGGGGCCCTCCTACGAGCAGTACTTC.